The rows below give T cell receptor beta chains drawn from one sample of a study of cytomegalovirus exposure and HLA in healthy donors. The protocol was immunoSEQ multiplex PCR, while the TCRdb copy is restricted to in-frame clones and leaves out a portion. The top ten clones hold approximately 23% of a sample with some 78,000 clones, approximately 80% of them seen once. The source material was PBMCs. The receptors shown here come from a woman between 50 and 59 years old in good health and CMV-seropositive. CDR3s include the opening cysteine and the closing phenylalanine or tryptophan.

TRBV30,TRBJ2-7,CAWSVNGMGYEQYF
TRBV29-1,TRBJ1-1,CSVRRDNTEAFF
TRBV5-4,TRBJ2-3,CASRRRQGSTDTQYF
TRBV7-9,TRBJ2-3,CASSFGGADTQYF
TRBV30,TRBJ1-1,CAWSEQGTEAFF
TRBV6-5,TRBJ2-7,CASSYSTQSYEQYF
TRBV6-5,TRBJ2-1,CASSYSLGTRDEQFF
TRBV15,TRBJ2-7,CATSSRWPGGEQYF
TRBV27,TRBJ1-1,CASSSGVHTEAFF
TRBV19,TRBJ1-2,CASQGQNYGYTF
TRBV7-2,TRBJ2-7,CASSSLQNSYEQYF
TRBV29-1,TRBJ1-1,CSSRWGAMNTEAFF
TRBV7-9,TRBJ1-1,CASGGRGIRPTEAFF
TRBV4-1,TRBJ2-7,CASSQDPGTGEQYF
TRBV5-4,TRBJ2-2,CASSLVGTGTGELFF
TRBV30,TRBJ1-1,CAWTPGQGITEAFF
TRBV6-1,TRBJ1-1,CASSRQGARNTEAFF